A selection of T cell receptor beta chains follows, all from one sample in a study of T cell repertoires in cytomegalovirus infection. TCRdb ran MiXCR on the reads and lists one entry per CDR3 protein. This sample has about 300,000 distinct CDR3 sequences; roughly 9.3% occur once, and the top ten carry around 2.5%. The specimen was PBMCs. The receptors originated from a human donor in good health (CMV status not recorded). Some clones in this sample may be carry-over from other donors' samples. Both conserved end residues are part of each CDR3. Each record gives: J gene, V gene, clone size, D gene, CDR3 length, CDR3 DNA, CDR3 protein. The D gene is left open where the match is weak. Part of the rows lack a size; the others show once, few, many or a class for expanded clones.

TRBJ2-7 TRBV19 NA NA 13 TGTGCCAGTAGGGGGAAGGGACGGTACGAGCAGTACTTC CASRGKGRYEQYF
TRBJ2-1 TRBV7-6 many TRBD2 16 TGTGCCAGCAGCTTAGTGATGAGCGGGGTTTACAATGAGCAGTTCTTC CASSLVMSGVYNEQFF
TRBJ2-5 TRBV3-1 few NA 13 TGTGCCAGCAGCCTGGACTATAGAGAGACCCAGTACTTC CASSLDYRETQYF
TRBJ2-2 TRBV5-4 few TRBD2 16 TGTGCCAGCAGCTACGGACTAGCGGAAAACACCGGGGAGCTGTTTTTT CASSYGLAENTGELFF
TRBJ1-2 TRBV2 NA NA 13 TGTGCCAGCGGGGGGGCGCAGATCTACGGCTACACCTTC CASGGAQIYGYTF
TRBJ2-7 TRBV12-5 few NA 13 TGTGCTAGTGGTTTGGGGACCCTCTTCGAGCAGTACTTC CASGLGTLFEQYF
TRBJ2-1 TRBV5-6 many TRBD1 15 TGTGCCAGCAGCTTTAACAGGGGAATCAACAATGAGCAGTTCTTC CASSFNRGINNEQFF
TRBJ2-5 TRBV29-1 few TRBD1 15 TGCAGCGTTGAATGGCGGGACAGGGCACCGGGGACCCAGTACTTC CSVEWRDRAPGTQYF
TRBJ2-5 TRBV29-1 few NA 14 TGCAGCGTCGCGACTGGGTTAGGCCGCGAGACCCAGTACTTC CSVATGLGRETQYF
TRBJ2-3 TRBV20-1 many NA 14 TGCAGTGCTAGTTCCAATTGGGTGAAAGATACGCAGTATTTT CSASSNWVKDTQYF
TRBJ2-5 TRBV5-1 few TRBD2 20 TGCGCCAGCAGCTTTTCGCCTTCGACTAGCGGGGGGGCCAATCGAGAGACCCAGTACTTC CASSFSPSTSGGANRETQYF
TRBJ2-1 TRBV7-2 many NA 13 TGTGCCAGCAGCCTCACCCAGAGGAATGAGCAGTTCTTC CASSLTQRNEQFF
TRBJ2-5 TRBV25-1 NA TRBD2 16 TGTGCCAGCAGTGATAGGGCCAAGCGGGGTCAAGAGACCCAGTACTTC CASSDRAKRGQETQYF
TRBJ1-1 TRBV7-2 many NA 12 TGTGCCAGCAGCTCGCCCGCTGTGAGAGCTTTCTTT CASSSPAVRAFF
TRBJ1-2 TRBV6-5 many NA 15 TGTGCCAGCACCCAAGGGGGGGCTCGGAACTATGGCTACACCTTC CASTQGGARNYGYTF
TRBJ1-1 TRBV7-6 many NA 14 TGTGCCAGCAGCTTAGGTGGGACGAACACTGAAGCTTTCTTT CASSLGGTNTEAFF
TRBJ1-5 TRBV19 NA TRBD1 14 TGTGCCAGTAATCAGGGACAGGCTTATCAGCCCCAGCATTTT CASNQGQAYQPQHF
TRBJ2-5 TRBV28 many NA 13 TGTGCCAGCAGTTTTGAGGGGGGGGAGACCCAGTACTTC CASSFEGGETQYF
TRBJ2-7 TRBV25-1 many TRBD1 16 TGTGCCAGCAGTGCCCCGCCCGGACAGGGCCGCCACGAGCAGTACTTC CASSAPPGQGRHEQYF
TRBJ1-1 TRBV20-1 many NA 15 TGCAGTGCCCCAATACAGGGAATATTAGGAACTGAAGCTTTCTTT CSAPIQGILGTEAFF
TRBJ1-2 TRBV29-1 many TRBD1 15 TGCAGCGTTGATGTCGGCAGGGGGACCAACTATGGCTACACCTTC CSVDVGRGTNYGYTF
TRBJ2-7 TRBV7-9 few TRBD1 16 TGTGCCAGCAGCTCCCGAGCTGGACAGGGAAACTACGAGCAGTACTTC CASSSRAGQGNYEQYF
TRBJ2-3 TRBV28 many TRBD2 14 TGTGCCAGCAGCACGACTAGCGGGACAGATACGCAGTATTTT CASSTTSGTDTQYF
TRBJ1-1 TRBV18 many NA 16 TGTGCCAGCTCACCCCCGATCACAGGCACGAACACTGAAGCTTTCTTT CASSPPITGTNTEAFF
TRBJ2-1 TRBV28 NA NA 17 TGTGCCAGCACCTTAGGGGGCGGCGGGGGGCACTACAATGAGCAGTTCTTC CASTLGGGGGHYNEQFF